This TCR beta chain was found in a study of T cells in Graves' hyperthyroidism and ophthalmopathy. This CDR3 is built from 15 residues. V gave up 5 bases and J gave up 4 bases, with 17 bases separating them. This clonotype was detected ten times or more. What was amplified from RNA transcripts were TCR beta CDR3 regions. HTBI primers drove first-round RT-PCR of the TCR CDR3. A single record per CDR3 protein comes from TCRdb applying MiXCR to the multiplex PCR reads. Of hundreds of thousands of distinct CDR3 sequences listed, around 16% are singletons. V is TRBV12-3 or TRBV12-4 and J is TRBJ1-2, with D perhaps TRBD1 (5 bases). Sequences were obtained from blood. This clonotype was sampled from a woman aged 18 to 35 with Graves' hyperthyroidism. The DNA for the CDR3 is TGTGCCAGCAGTCCGATGGACATTTTCCCCTATGGCTACACCTTC. This translates into CASSPMDIFPYGYTF.